The T cell receptor beta chain under discussion was sequenced for a study of T-cell reconstitution after alpha-beta-depleted transplantation in children. Preparation of the TCRbeta library used unique molecular identifiers. Each CDR3 protein gets one entry after TCRdb re-called the PCR reads with MiXCR. The sample holds about 230,000 distinct CDR3 sequences; about 8.8% are singletons and the top ten take approximately 5%. This clonotype has a count of ten or more. V lost 6 bases and J lost 5, with 7 bases in between. Per the germline V gene, CDR1 is MNHEY and CDR2 is SVGAGI. CDR3 length: 11 residues. The input for sequencing was PBMCs from the stem cell graft donor, taken from the stem cell graft. This chain links TRBV6-5 with TRBJ1-1, with no clear D. This sequence originates from a human donor who donated a stem cell graft to a child with SCID. The CDR3 DNA is TGTGCCAGCAGGGGTGGGACTGAAGCTTTCTTT. Protein product: CASRGGTEAFF.